The 20 T cell receptor beta chains below come from one sample, sequenced in a study of T cell changes during pregnancy in multiple sclerosis. The protocol was immunoSEQ multiplex PCR, while the TCRdb copy is restricted to in-frame clones and leaves out a portion. The sample records tens of thousands of clones, around 93% being singletons. This material consisted of peripheral blood, taken after pregnancy. These receptors were obtained from a female donor with multiple sclerosis, enrolled in a pregnancy study.

The chain joins TRBV5-6 to TRBJ2-5; 7 nucleotides line up with TRBD1. After removal of 3 bases from V and 2 bases from J, the junction contained 10 bases not matched to a gene. The length of the CDR3 is 16 residues. Per the germline V gene, CDR1 is SGHDT and CDR2 is YYEEEE. As DNA, the CDR3 is TGTGCCAGCAGCTCTGTAGGGGGCAGCTATCAAGAGACCCAGTACTTC. Encoded protein: CASSSVGGSYQETQYF. The full variable domain, its missing parts supplied by reference TRBV5-6 and TRBJ2-5, is DAGVTQSPTHLIKTRGQQVTLRCSPKSGHDTVSWYQQALGQGPQFIFQYYEEEERQRGNFPDRFSGHQFPNYSSELNVNALLLGDSALYLCASSSVGGSYQETQYFGPGTRLLVL.

The rearrangement joins TRBV19 to TRBJ2-7; 7 bases align to TRBD2. The CDR3 has 15 amino acids. Trimming removed 6 bases from V and 2 bases from J; junction bases left unmatched: 10. Germline-derived CDR1 and CDR2 are LNHDA and SQIVND (reference sequence). In DNA, the CDR3 is TGTGCCAGTAGCCCCGGGGCTAGCGGTGCCTACGAGCAGTACTTC. Translation: CASSPGASGAYEQYF.

The V gene is TRBV18, the J gene TRBJ1-1, with D possibly TRBD1 on 5 matching bases. V was trimmed by 3 bases and J by 10 bases, leaving 15 bases between them. This CDR3 is 13 amino acids long. Per germline, CDR1 KGHSH and CDR2 LQKENI. The CDR3 DNA reads as TGTGCCAGCTCACCTAAGGTAGCCCAGGGAGCTTTCTTT. Protein: CASSPKVAQGAFF.

For the CDR3, the DNA is TGCGCCAGCAGCCAGGACAGGGGGACGGAGCAGTTCTTC. Translating it yields CASSQDRGTEQFF. This chain uses TRBV4-3 with TRBJ2-1; 10 bases map to TRBD1. In germline, CDR1 is LGHNA, CDR2 YSLEER. J lost 10 bases, V lost 3 bases, and 3 bases had no gene match. The CDR3 consists of 13 residues.

This clone was found a few times. The CDR3 DNA sequence: TGTGCCAGTAGTATAAAGGGACTAGCGGGGACAGATACGCAGTATTTT. Amino acids: CASSIKGLAGTDTQYF. The chain combines TRBV19 with TRBJ2-3, with 13 nucleotides matching TRBD2. This CDR3 spans 16 amino acids. V lost 2 bases and J lost 3; bases outside the gene matches: 2. Germline CDR1 reads LNHDA; CDR2 reads SQIVND (reference sequence).

The V call is TRBV27, the J call TRBJ1-3; D possibly corresponds to TRBD1 (6 bases). V was shortened by 5 bases and J by 0 bases, with 11 bases between the two germline ends. The CDR3 length is 15 residues. Germline CDR1 reads MNHEY; CDR2 reads SMNVEV (reference sequence). CDR3 in amino acids: CASSPDRSSGNTIYF. The CDR3 bases are TGTGCCAGCAGTCCAGACAGGAGCTCTGGAAACACCATATATTTT.

Points on this clone: Just one base apart from a much larger clone, this may be a read error. This rearrangement joins TRBV2 to TRBJ2-3, with 9 bases that match TRBD2. Germline assignment: CDR1 SNHLY and CDR2 FYNNEI. J was trimmed by 0 bases and V by 4 bases; bases with no gene match: 2. This CDR3 is built from 15 residues. CDR3 nucleotides: TGTGCCAGCAGTGGAACTAGCGGGAGCACAGATACGCAGTATTTT. This sequence encodes CASSGTSGSTDTQYF.

The rearrangement uses TRBV19 and TRBJ2-1, with TRBD2 matching 8 bases. V lost 6 bases, J lost 8 bases, and 12 bases stayed unmatched. Germline CDR1 and CDR2: LNHDA and SQIVND (reference sequence). The CDR3 totals 15 residues. DNA of the CDR3: TGTGCCAGTAGACCTCCGGGACTAGTTTCATATGAGCAGTTCTTC. It is translated as CASRPPGLVSYEQFF.

The CDR3 region is CASSSKLVTDTQYF. CDR3 nucleotide sequence: TGTGCCAGCAGCAGTAAGCTTGTCACAGATACGCAGTATTTT. V is TRBV21-1 and J is TRBJ2-3; the table's D call, TRBD2, has no DNA check behind it. TRBV21-1 is flagged as a pseudogene. The CDR3 has 14 amino acids.

The chain employs TRBV5-4 and TRBJ2-1, with 8 nucleotides matching TRBD2. The J segment lost 2 bases and the V segment lost 0 bases, leaving 4 bases of the junction unmatched. Germline V gives CDR1 SGHNT, CDR2 YYREEE (reference sequence). The CDR3 loop spans 16 amino acids. CDR3 protein: CASSLAVLAAYNEQFF. In nucleotides, the CDR3 is TGTGCCAGCAGCTTGGCCGTACTAGCGGCCTACAATGAGCAGTTCTTC.

This clone appeared a single time. V and J are TRBV4-3 and TRBJ2-3, with 7 nucleotides matching TRBD1. The CDR3 length is 16 residues. The germline gives CDR1 LGHNA, CDR2 YSLEER. J lost 3 bases, V lost 0 bases, and 6 bases had no gene match. Here the CDR3 reads CASSQDRGGRTDTQYF. In DNA form, the CDR3 reads TGCGCCAGCAGCCAAGATAGAGGGGGCAGAACAGATACGCAGTATTTT.

This sequence joins TRBV2 and TRBJ2-3; D ambiguous. The CDR3 length is 16 residues. CDR1 and CDR2 (germline): SNHLY, FYNNEI. The V end was cut by 2 bases, the J end by 2 bases, with 14 bases between. The CDR3: CASSEREVTATDTQYF. The CDR3 nucleotides are TGTGCCAGCAGTGAAAGAGAGGTTACCGCCACAGATACGCAGTATTTT.

V usage is TRBV13 and J usage is TRBJ2-3; 12 positions agree with TRBD2. V shed 2 bases, J shed 2 bases, and the junction held 17 bases outside the gene matches. The germline CDR1 and CDR2 sequences are PRHDT and FYEKMQ (reference sequence). The CDR3 has 21 residues. CDR3 loop: CASSLRVGGGLAGQNTDTQYF. CDR3 sequence (DNA): TGTGCCAGCAGCTTAAGAGTAGGAGGAGGACTAGCGGGACAAAACACAGATACGCAGTATTTT.

This chain connects TRBV28 to TRBJ2-7; 10 bases are a match to TRBD2. Germline CDR1 MDHEN, CDR2 SYDVKM. This CDR3 comprises 14 residues. Trimming removed 6 bases from V and 7 bases from J; junction bases left unmatched: 9. CDR3 DNA: TGTGCCAGCAGGACTAGCGGGCGCAAGGGAGAGCAGTACTTC. Translated, it gives CASRTSGRKGEQYF.

The chain's CDR3 is CASSLKGLAAGELFF. The CDR3 DNA sequence: TGTGCCAGCAGCTTAAAGGGACTAGCGGCCGGGGAGCTGTTTTTT. The genes are TRBV7-3 and TRBJ2-2, with TRBD2 matching over 11 bases. The CDR3 has 15 amino acids. Germline CDR1 is SGHTA and CDR2 is FQGTGA. The V gene end was trimmed by 1 base and the J gene end by 6 bases; junction bases not matched to a gene: 1.

V is TRBV19 and J is TRBJ1-5; the D is unclear. This CDR3 comprises 14 residues. Germline assignment: CDR1 LNHDA and CDR2 SQIVND (reference sequence). Trimming removed 3 bases at V and 0 bases at J, with 6 bases between. The CDR3 DNA reads TGTGCCAGTAGTATTAGAGATAGCAATCAGCCCCAGCATTTT. It codes for CASSIRDSNQPQHF.

The genes are TRBV27 and TRBJ2-2, with D uncertain. The V and J ends lost 5 bases and 4 bases respectively, with 11 bases between them. The CDR3 contains 14 residues. Germline assignment: CDR1 MNHEY and CDR2 SMNVEV (reference sequence). In nucleotides, the CDR3 is TGTGCCAGCAGTCTCACAGAGATCACCGGGGAGCTGTTTTTT. This sequence encodes CASSLTEITGELFF.

The chain joins TRBV7-9 to TRBJ2-5; a possible D gene is TRBD2 (6 bases). The V end was cut by 2 bases, the J end by 4 bases, with 11 bases between. The CDR3 is 14 residues long. CDR1 SEHNR and CDR2 FQNEAQ come from the germline V gene (reference sequence). This CDR3 is CASSLTGAGETQYF. CDR3 sequence (DNA): TGTGCCAGCAGCTTAACGGGAGCGGGAGAGACCCAGTACTTC.

This chain links TRBV27 with TRBJ2-3; 9 nucleotides agree with TRBD1. V dropped 3 bases and J dropped 7; count of bases not matched to a gene: 8. The CDR3 is 15 residues long. From germline, CDR1 is MNHEY and CDR2 SMNVEV (reference sequence). The CDR3 region has the DNA TGTGCCAGCAGTTTGACAGGGGGTCGCCAACATACGCAGTATTTT. Translated: CASSLTGGRQHTQYF.

J is TRBJ2-1 and V is TRBV6-1; 11 bases line up with TRBD2. The CDR3 has 16 amino acids. Germline loops: CDR1 MNHNS, CDR2 SASEGT. Germline trimming cut 4 bases from V and 7 bases from J; bases unmatched to any gene: 9. As DNA, the CDR3 is TGTGCCAGCAGTGGGTGGGGACTAGCGGAGTTTAATGAGCAGTTCTTC. It translates to CASSGWGLAEFNEQFF.